A selection of T cell receptor beta chains follows, all from one sample in a study of cytotoxic CD8 clonotypes in ibrutinib-treated CLL. This table comes from immunoSEQ multiplex PCR, and its TCRdb copy is limited to in-frame clones, with some not included. The data contain about 86,000 clones, 86% of them singletons. This material consisted of PBMCs, taken before ibrutinib treatment. These receptors originate from a human donor with chronic lymphocytic leukemia. Both conserved end residues are part of each CDR3. The D gene is left open where the match is weak. Only part of the rows carry a size: once, few, many, or a class if the clone is expanded.

TRBD1	-	TRBV5-4	TRBJ2-2	CASRPGTGTGELFF	TGTGCCAGCAGACCCGGGACAGGGACCGGGGAGCTGTTTTTT
TRBD1	once	TRBV10-3	TRBJ1-1	CAISELGTDNTEAFF	TGTGCCATCAGTGAGTTGGGGACAGATAACACTGAAGCTTTCTTT
-	-	TRBV14	TRBJ1-1	CASSKAGMNTEAFF	TGTGCCAGCAGCAAGGCCGGGATGAACACTGAAGCTTTCTTT
-	-	TRBV27	TRBJ1-3	CASGRSGNTIYF	TGTGCCAGCGGGCGCTCTGGAAACACCATATATTTT
-	-	TRBV5-4	TRBJ2-3	CASSLGSTDTQYF	TGTGCCAGCAGCTTGGGGAGCACAGATACGCAGTATTTT
-	-	TRBV29-1	TRBJ2-2	CSVNTGFPGELFF	TGCAGCGTTAACACAGGGTTTCCCGGGGAGCTGTTTTTT
-	-	TRBV9	TRBJ2-7	CASSVGRDPYEQYF	TGTGCCAGCAGCGTAGGGCGGGATCCCTACGAGCAGTACTTC
-	-	TRBV19	TRBJ2-5	CASSVRDQETQYF	TGTGCCAGTAGTGTTCGAGATCAAGAGACCCAGTACTTC
TRBD1	-	TRBV28	TRBJ2-7	CASSSLGTGGSKRMWQYF	TGTGCCAGCAGTTCCCTCGGGACAGGGGGCTCGAAAAGGATGTGGCAGTACTTC
-	-	TRBV6-6	TRBJ2-3	CASRLLITDTQYF	TGTGCCAGCAGGCTTCTCATTACAGATACGCAGTATTTT
TRBD2	-	TRBV7-2	TRBJ2-1	CASSFRTSGSYNEQFF	TGTGCCAGCAGCTTCAGGACTAGCGGGAGTTACAATGAGCAGTTCTTC
-	-	TRBV19	TRBJ2-2	CASKNLGEGENTGELFF	TGTGCCAGTAAGAATCTGGGGGAAGGCGAGAACACCGGGGAGCTGTTTTTT
TRBD2	few	TRBV4-1	TRBJ2-1	CASSQEGLGGRGNEQFF	TGCGCCAGCAGCCAAGAAGGGTTGGGCGGGAGAGGTAATGAGCAGTTCTTC
-	-	TRBV7-9	TRBJ2-1	CASSPLLGVYNEQFF	TGTGCCAGCAGCCCCCTTCTCGGAGTGTACAATGAGCAGTTCTTC
-	-	TRBV25-1	TRBJ2-7	CASSDPPARQYF	TGTGCCAGCAGTGACCCACCCGCTCGGCAGTACTTC
-	-	TRBV11-3	TRBJ2-1	CASSSRAGSSYNEQFF	TGTGCCAGCAGCTCAAGGGCCGGGAGCTCCTACAATGAGCAGTTCTTC
-	-	TRBV19	TRBJ1-5	CARKRGGNQPQHF	TGTGCCAGAAAACGGGGAGGCAATCAGCCCCAGCATTTT
-	-	TRBV30	TRBJ2-3	CAWSVLGTDTQYF	TGTGCCTGGAGTGTATTGGGTACAGATACGCAGTATTTT
-	-	TRBV19	TRBJ2-3	CASSIAGTYAADTQYF	TGTGCCAGTAGTATAGCCGGGACCTATGCGGCAGATACGCAGTATTTT
TRBD2	-	TRBV6-4	TRBJ2-1	CASSEYGRNNYNEQFF	TGTGCCAGCAGTGAGTACGGGAGGAACAACTACAATGAGCAGTTCTTC